This T cell receptor beta chain comes out of a study of blood T cell repertoires in COVID-19. Background on the study: Sites in the United States, Italy and Spain provided acute and convalescent COVID-19 samples.

The V and J ends lost 4 bases and 9 bases, in that order; junction bases with no gene match: 3. The CDR3 contains 13 residues. Germline CDR1 SGHRS, CDR2 YFSETQ. The table came from immunoSEQ multiplex PCR; TCRdb's copy has only in-frame clones and leaves some out. This sample has 310,000 or so clones, with about 85% found just once. In assigning cohorts, the study relied on participant-reported clinical history. Donors in Cohort 3 who had recovered were those with two negative PCRs, healthcare professional clearance, or resolution of their symptoms. Sequencing input: PBMCs or T cells enriched from blood (not recorded which). The clonotype comes from a woman in her thirties who had recovered from COVID-19. The rearrangement uses TRBV5-1 and TRBJ2-3; 12 positions agree with TRBD1. The CDR3 DNA sequence: TGCGCCAGCAGCAAGGGACAGGGGGCCACGCAGTATTTT. Its translation is CASSKGQGATQYF.